The entry that follows covers one T cell receptor (beta chain) sequence. This clone was seen just once. No cognate antigen has been identified for it. Per-base quality was not reported, and no clone a single base away is much larger than it. For CDR1 and CDR2, the germline V gene lists MNHEY and SVGAGI. V ends up 6 bases short and J 4 bases short, with an unmatched junction base count of 6. The CDR3 runs 15 residues from the cysteine to the phenylalanine. Here the CDR3 DNA is all that survives: 45 bases in frame from base 1. The CDR3 regions of human TCRbeta chains were analyzed by immunosequencing. The paper's processing steps were these. TCRs in the repertoires were compared against a reference library of SARS-CoV-2-specific TCRs that had been generated with the MIRA antigen-specificity platform. Breadth was defined as the fraction of unique TCRs that were SARS-CoV-2-associated. Depth was defined as the fraction of total T cells that were SARS-CoV-2-associated. Using the MIRA data, every spike-specific TCR was mapped to the spike region that the TCR reacted to and assigned to either a CD4 or a CD8 class. Log10-transformed breadth and depth values were compared by one-way ANOVA with Sidak's multiple comparisons tests. Imported from immuneACCESS, the table was reduced by TCRdb to in-frame sequences with V and J called. These copies leave out some clones; in studies compared against another copy, an unresolved V gene accounts for under half, and the cause of the remainder is not known. D and trimming were read from the DNA, whereas the V and J calls and clone size are those reported in that table. The sample table contains 150,000 to 200,000 clones; only one count was recorded for more than 80% of them. The ten largest clones capture about 4.2% of the sample.

The sample is drawn from a study of T cell responses to AZD1222 COVID-19 vaccine listed by TCRdb under 2021. Background for the entire study: AZD1222 recipients given second doses at about 4 weeks or at about 12 weeks were pooled, since spike-specific TCR depth and breadth were not found to differ between the two schedules. A total of 230 to 250 trial participants underwent TCR sequencing, of whom 207 had received two doses of AZD1222 and approximately 26 had received two doses of the MenACWY control vaccine. Trial participants were enrolled by age into 18-55, 56-69 and 70-plus year subgroups, with approximately 150, 28 and 58 TCR-sequenced participants respectively.

This specimen's time point label, per the study, means: baseline before first vaccination. Vaccinee samples were obtained from the UK trials COV001 and COV002, which included a single-blind randomized controlled phase 2/3 trial of AZD1222 (ChAdOx1 nCoV-19) in healthy adults. Trial participant PBMC samples were collected at day 0 and day 28 after the second dose for TCRbeta chain sequencing. Paper-wide results and their limitations: Spike-specific TCR breadth and depth rose significantly after two AZD1222 doses compared with day 0 and with MenACWY recipients. In the small 56-69-year group, the increase in depth fell short of significance, most likely because of low power. Most participants were white British and females outnumbered males, and the authors suggested that clonal diversity may have been underestimated. No day 14 peak-response samples were available, so repertoires were characterized only after the peak T cell response. Epitopes outside the regions mutated in the B.1.351 and B.1.1.7 variants were reportedly recognized by nearly half of the unique spike-specific TCRs. Conclusions about previously exposed vaccinees were limited because only six AZD1222 recipients were SARS-CoV-2 seropositive at baseline. Vaccine-associated CD4 TCRs spanned the whole spike protein, with dominant responses in regions 160-218 and 743-854.

Sequences were derived from peripheral blood, sampled on day 0 of AZD1222 vaccination. The chain is made from TRBV6-5 and TRBJ2-2, with 9 central nucleotides matching TRBD2. The sequence came from an adult in good health. The nucleotides are TGTGCCAGCAGGGGGACTAGCCGGAGCACCGGGGAGCTGTTTTTT. Its translation is CASRGTSRSTGELFF.